The 28 T cell receptor beta chains below all came from one sample that was sequenced in a study of human T cells and chemical hapten exposure (TCRdb year 2021). The library was obtained by RACE. The instrument was a NextSeq 500. TCRdb reprocessing: public reads trimmed at Q25 with fastp, clones called with MiXCR, in-frame beta chains kept. A single entry per CDR3 protein holds the most common genes and DNA from its merged rows. This sample is represented by fewer than 50,000 distinct CDR3 sequences; about 3.7% of them were singletons. About 6% of the sample is in the top ten clones. Reading the label with the study, this specimen's time point is: healthy volunteer bleed at 6 weeks. Total RNA was extracted from unfractionated whole blood that had been collected in Tempus Blood RNA tubes. Sequenced input: whole blood. The source is a human donor in good health. Some clones in this sample may be carry-over from other donors' samples.

This clonotype has at least ten counts. The J gene is TRBJ2-6, the V gene TRBV7-6; no firm D call. The ends were cut back, 1 base at V and 1 base at J, with 11 bases in the middle. The CDR3 totals 17 residues. CDR1 and CDR2 (germline): SGHVS, FNYEAQ. The CDR3 region is CASSLGTTPSGANVLTF. As DNA, the CDR3 is TGTGCCAGCAGCTTAGGGACCACCCCATCTGGGGCCAACGTCCTGACTTTC.

This clonotype showed up just once. The chain links TRBV6-4 to TRBJ2-1; 12 bases agree with TRBD2. CDR1 and CDR2 from the germline V gene are MRHNA and SNTAGT. Trimming cost V 4 bases and J 9 bases; bases outside gene matches: 4. This CDR3 is 14 amino acids long. CDR3 loop: CASSVTSGSREQFF. The CDR3 region has the DNA TGTGCCAGCAGTGTGACTAGCGGGAGTCGTGAGCAGTTCTTC.

In its sample, this clonotype was seen many times. V usage is TRBV5-8 and J usage is TRBJ1-3; D might be TRBD1 (5 bases). V gave up 0 bases and J gave up 2 bases, with 9 bases separating them. This CDR3 region has 15 residues. Germline CDR1 and CDR2: SGHTS and YDEGEE. CDR3 in DNA: TGTGCCAGCAGCTTGGTCGGGACGGCTGGAAACACCATATATTTT. Translated, it gives CASSLVGTAGNTIYF.

The sample holds many counts of this clonotype. The J gene is TRBJ2-2, the V gene TRBV12-3 or TRBV12-4; TRBD1 matches at 8 bases. The CDR3 sequence is 15 residues long. Trimming removed 3 bases from V and 4 bases from J; junction bases left unmatched: 4. CDR3 loop: CASSFGQGSTGELFF. The CDR3 region has the DNA TGTGCCAGCAGTTTTGGACAGGGTAGCACCGGGGAGCTGTTTTTT.

This clonotype appeared many times. The chain carries TRBV5-1 and TRBJ2-7, with unresolved D. V shed 4 bases and J shed 4 bases, with 9 bases lying between them. Germline-derived CDR1 and CDR2 are SGHRS and YFSETQ. This CDR3 has 12 amino acids. CDR3 sequence (DNA): TGCGCCAGCAGCCCTGTCGGATACGAGCAGTACTTC. Protein product: CASSPVGYEQYF.

The sample holds many counts of this clonotype. The rearrangement uses TRBV6-6 and TRBJ1-1; a weak D match, TRBD1 (6 bases). The V end was cut by 6 bases, the J end by 6 bases, with 23 bases between. The length of the CDR3 is 16 residues. Germline V gives CDR1 MNHNY, CDR2 SVGAGI (reference sequence). CDR3 sequence (DNA): TGTGCCAGCAGCCTCCGATCGGGACACTCCCAGGCTGAAGCTTTCTTT. It yields the protein CASSLRSGHSQAEAFF.

In this sample, this clonotype turned up many times. This chain links TRBV19 with TRBJ2-7, with TRBD1 matching 10 bases. The CDR3 is 14 amino acids. Per the germline V gene, CDR1 is LNHDA and CDR2 is SQIVND (reference sequence). V was clipped by 5 bases and J by 3 bases; unmatched bases: 4. CDR3 protein: CASSPGTGDYEQYF. CDR3 nucleotides: TGTGCCAGTAGTCCCGGGACAGGGGACTACGAGCAGTACTTC.

At least ten counts were recorded for this clonotype. The chain has TRBV28 and TRBJ1-1; TRBD1 matches 9 bases. V was pared by 5 bases and J by 7 bases, with 11 bases of the junction left unmatched. The CDR3 is made up of 15 amino acids. Germline-derived CDR1 and CDR2 are MDHEN and SYDVKM. CDR3 in DNA: TGTGCCAGCAGTCTCCTCCCTGGGACAGGGAGTGAAGCTTTCTTT. Translating gives CASSLLPGTGSEAFF.

Ten or more counts support this clonotype. The chain uses TRBV4-1 and TRBJ1-2, with TRBD1 matching 10 bases. CDR1 is MGHRA, CDR2 YSYEKL, per germline. This CDR3 has 14 amino acids. The V segment lost 3 bases and the J segment 3 bases; nucleotides outside the gene matches: 1. CDR3 nucleotides: TGCGCCAGCAGCCAGGACAGGGGGGACTATGGCTACACCTTC. This sequence encodes CASSQDRGDYGYTF.

In this sample, this clonotype turned up many times. The chain has TRBV12-3 or TRBV12-4 and TRBJ1-6, with D possibly TRBD1 on 6 matching bases. CDR3 length: 14 amino acids. V lost 10 bases and J lost 10, with 20 bases in between. CDR3 bases: TGTGCCACCGTTGGGGGGCCCCTAGGATCACCCCTCCACTTT. Residues: CATVGGPLGSPLHF.

The V gene is TRBV19, the J gene TRBJ1-1; 9 nucleotides agree with TRBD1. Germline V lookup: CDR1 LNHDA, CDR2 SQIVND (reference sequence). This CDR3 has 15 amino acids. V was pared by 5 bases and J by 1 base, with 5 bases of the junction left unmatched. The DNA of the CDR3 is TGTGCCAGTAGTTTATCGGGACAGGGGAACACTGAAGCTTTCTTT. It specifies CASSLSGQGNTEAFF.

This clonotype was detected a few times. The chain carries TRBV7-2 and TRBJ1-5; D not certain. Germline V gene data show CDR1 as SGHTA and CDR2 as FQGNSA. Trimming removed 0 bases from V and 3 bases from J, with 12 bases in between. The CDR3 consists of 16 residues. The DNA for the CDR3 is TGTGCCAGCAGCTTAGCGGTGGGTCAGTACAATCAGCCCCAGCATTTT. Translated: CASSLAVGQYNQPQHF.

At least ten counts were recorded for this clonotype. The junction departs from germline at one end; a sequencing error may be responsible. This chain links TRBV28 with TRBJ2-7; 8 bases are a match to TRBD2. The CDR3 spans 15 residues. The germline V gene encodes CDR1 MDHEN and CDR2 SYDVKM. The CDR3 DNA is TGTGCCAGCACCTCTGGGGGACTAGACGTCAACGAACAGTACTTC. Encoded protein: CASTSGGLDVNEQYF.

This clonotype came up many times. This chain uses TRBV15 with TRBJ2-1; the D call may be TRBD1 or TRBD2 (6 bases each). Trimming stripped 8 bases from V and 0 bases from J, with 14 bases between. In germline, CDR1 is LNHNV, CDR2 YYDKDF (reference sequence). This CDR3 contains 15 residues. CDR3 residues: CATLGGRSSYNEQFF. The CDR3 nucleotides read TGTGCCACCTTAGGGGGGAGGAGCTCCTACAATGAGCAGTTCTTC. Using reference TRBV15 and TRBJ2-1 for the parts outside the CDR3, the full variable domain is DAMVIQNPRYQVTQFGKPVTLSCSQTLNHNVMYWYQQKSSQAPKLLFHYYDKDFNNEADTPDNFQSRRPNTSFCFLDIRSPGLGDTAMYLCATLGGRSSYNEQFFGPGTRLTVL.

Ten or more counts support this clonotype. The V and J genes are TRBV13 and TRBJ1-1; D is uncertain. V was cut by 0 bases and J by 0 bases, with 14 bases left in between. The V gene's germline CDR1 is PRHDT and CDR2 FYEKMQ (reference sequence). This CDR3 contains 17 residues. The CDR3 sequence is CASSLGGWGSMNTEAFF. The DNA of the CDR3 is TGTGCCAGCAGCTTAGGTGGTTGGGGATCTATGAACACTGAAGCTTTCTTT.

This clonotype has a count of ten or more. V is TRBV7-9 and J is TRBJ1-4, with 7 bases matching TRBD1. CDR1 is SEHNR and CDR2 is FQNEAQ in the germline V gene (reference sequence). This CDR3 has 12 residues. Germline trimming cut 4 bases from V and 11 bases from J; bases unmatched to any gene: 4. The CDR3 region is CASSSTGEKLFF. The CDR3, as DNA: TGTGCCAGCAGCTCAACAGGGGAGAAACTGTTTTTT.

This clonotype was recorded many times. The J gene is TRBJ2-1, the V gene TRBV3-1; 9 bases agree with TRBD2. Germline V CDR1 and CDR2: LGHDT, YNNKEL (reference sequence). V lost 0 bases and J lost 5; bases outside the gene matches: 8. The CDR3 extends over 17 amino acids. The CDR3 DNA follows: TGTGCCAGCAGCCAAGATCGCGGGAGGGCCCTCGACAATGAGCAGTTCTTC. It yields the protein CASSQDRGRALDNEQFF.

This clonotype was found many times. The V gene is TRBV5-1, the J gene TRBJ2-5; D uncertain. Trimming pared 0 bases from V and 7 bases from J, leaving 10 bases between. Germline V gene sequence: CDR1 SGHRS, CDR2 YFSETQ. CDR3 length equals 13 residues. The chain's CDR3 is CASSLDVLRTQYF. As DNA, the CDR3 is TGCGCCAGCAGCTTGGACGTCCTAAGGACCCAGTACTTC.

At least ten counts were recorded for this clonotype. The CDR3 sequence: CSVEGQHPGAFF. CDR3 sequence (DNA): TGCAGCGTTGAAGGGCAGCACCCAGGGGCTTTCTTT. The chain couples TRBV29-1 to TRBJ1-1, with TRBD1 as a possible D gene (5 bases). The length of the CDR3 is 12 residues. V was clipped by 1 base and J by 11 bases, with 14 bases between them. Germline assignment: CDR1 SQVTM and CDR2 ANQGSEA.

Many counts were recorded for this clonotype. This chain uses TRBV5-1 with TRBJ2-3; the D call may be TRBD1 or TRBD2 (5 bases each). The CDR3 runs to 13 residues. Trimming removed 7 bases from V and 2 bases from J, with 11 bases in between. CDR1 is SGHRS and CDR2 is YFSETQ in the germline V gene. The CDR3 sequence: CASGASFTDTQYF. CDR3 sequence (DNA): TGCGCCAGCGGGGCTAGCTTCACAGATACGCAGTATTTT.

This clonotype occurred many times. The rearrangement joins TRBV20-1 to TRBJ2-3; 8 bases match TRBD2. The CDR3 has 15 amino acids. V lost 6 bases to trimming and J lost 3 bases; unmatched junction nucleotides: 11. Looked up from germline, CDR1 is DFQATT and CDR2 is SNEGSKA (reference sequence). CDR3 region: CSATKLAEPTDTQYF. CDR3 coding DNA: TGCAGTGCGACCAAACTAGCGGAGCCTACAGATACGCAGTATTTT.

There are many counts of this clonotype. The genes are TRBV27 and TRBJ2-7, with 7 bases identical to TRBD1. Germline V CDR1 and CDR2: MNHEY, SMNVEV (reference sequence). With V trimmed by 2 bases and J by 6 bases, 10 bases remained unmatched. CDR3 length equals 15 residues. The CDR3 nucleotides read TGTGCCAGCAGTTTACATGTAGGGGGCGCATCCGAGCAGTACTTC. It specifies CASSLHVGGASEQYF.

In its sample, this clonotype was seen a few times. The chain carries TRBV19 and TRBJ1-5, with 11 bases aligning to TRBD1. The length of the CDR3 is 14 residues. CDR1 and CDR2 (germline): LNHDA, SQIVND (reference sequence). V lost 5 bases and J lost 6; bases outside the gene matches: 3. CDR3 bases: TGTGCCAGTAGTGGGACAGGGGGGACTCAGCCCCAGCATTTT. Protein: CASSGTGGTQPQHF.

This clonotype was recorded many times. The rearrangement uses TRBV2 and TRBJ1-5; D is unclear. Germline CDR1 reads SNHLY; CDR2 reads FYNNEI. This CDR3 is 12 amino acids long. Trimming cost V 6 bases and J 4 bases, with 7 bases left between them. The CDR3 region has the DNA TGTGCCAGCAGACCGCCGAATCAGCCCCAGCATTTT. As protein: CASRPPNQPQHF.

Ten or more counts support this clonotype. J is TRBJ2-5 and V is TRBV6-5, with 9 bases matching TRBD1. CDR1 and CDR2 from the germline V gene are MNHEY and SVGAGI. The CDR3 length is 15 residues. Germline trimming cut 6 bases from V and 2 bases from J; bases unmatched to any gene: 7. The CDR3 loop reads CASSRGQGFQETQYF. The CDR3, as DNA: TGTGCCAGCAGCCGGGGACAGGGCTTTCAAGAGACCCAGTACTTC.

This clonotype was seen repeatedly, ten times or more. This chain links TRBV2 with TRBJ2-3; unclear D gene. Germline CDR1 reads SNHLY; CDR2 reads FYNNEI. V was pared by 9 bases and J by 4 bases, with 17 bases between. CDR3 length equals 14 residues. CDR3 sequence reads: CASKNSFRADTQYF. DNA of the CDR3: TGTGCCAGTAAAAACAGTTTTCGGGCAGATACGCAGTATTTT. Variable domain in full (rest from reference TRBV2 and TRBJ2-3): EPEVTQTPSHQVTQMGQEVILRCVPISNHLYFYWYRQILGQKVEFLVSFYNNEISEKSEIFDDQFSVERPDGSNFTLKIRSTKLEDSAMYFCASKNSFRADTQYFGPGTRLTVL.

This clonotype is categorized as medium-sized (0.01 to 0.1%). The rearrangement links TRBV11-1 to TRBJ2-5, with D tentatively TRBD1 or TRBD2 (5 bases each). The germline V gene encodes CDR1 SGHAT and CDR2 FQDESV (reference sequence). CDR3 size: 14 residues. Trimming pared 5 bases from V and 2 bases from J, leaving 12 bases between. The CDR3 nucleotides are TGTGCCAGCAGCACCAGGGACGGGCAAGAGACCCAGTACTTC. It specifies CASSTRDGQETQYF. Full variable domain (remainder filled in from reference TRBV11-1 and TRBJ2-5): EAEVAQSPRYKITEKSQAVAFWCDPISGHATLYWYRQILGQGPELLVQFQDESVVDDSQLPKDRFSAERLKGVDSTLKIQPAELGDSAMYLCASSTRDGQETQYFGPGTRLLVL.

CDR3 residues: CASRDQENTEAFF. The CDR3 DNA reads TGTGCCAGCAGGGATCAGGAGAACACTGAAGCTTTCTTT. The gene calls are TRBV7-9 and TRBJ1-1; the D is unclear. V was trimmed by 6 bases and J by 1 base, leaving 9 bases between them. Germline-derived CDR1 and CDR2 are SEHNR and FQNEAQ (reference sequence). CDR3 length equals 13 residues.